The present T cell receptor (beta chain) was sequenced within a study of T cell responses to AZD1222 COVID-19 vaccine. This clone was detected only a few times. The protocol was immunoSEQ multiplex PCR, while the TCRdb copy is restricted to in-frame clones and leaves out a portion. The table records about 150,000 clones, roughly 80% of them present only once. The germline V gene has CDR1 SGHRS and CDR2 YFSETQ. CDR3 size: 14 residues. V lost 7 bases, J lost 1 base, and 14 bases lay in between. The sequencing used peripheral blood, collected on day 0 of MenACWY control vaccination. The sequence derives from an adult in good health. This chain joins TRBV5-1 and TRBJ1-1, with D uncertain. CDR3 DNA sequence: TGCGCCAGCGCTAGACGAACGGGGAACACTGAAGCTTTCTTT. This encodes CASARRTGNTEAFF.